Listed below are T cell receptor beta chains from one sample, sequenced in a study of cytomegalovirus exposure and HLA in healthy donors. The assay was immunoSEQ multiplex PCR, and TCRdb's table has in-frame clones only and misses some. The table has around 150,000 clones, more than 70% seen once. The sample consisted of PBMCs. All receptors come from a man aged 40-49 years in good health and CMV-seronegative. Each CDR3 is given with its conserved first and last residue. Fields, in order: J gene, V gene, D gene, clone size, CDR3 protein, CDR3 DNA. D genes are given only for firm matches. The listing skips clone size in some rows; elsewhere it reads once, few, many or a size class.

>TRBJ1-2|TRBV4-3|NA|NA
CASSRGRGYGYTF
TGCGCCAGCAGCCGAGGACGGGGCTATGGCTACACCTTC
>TRBJ2-7|TRBV28|NA|NA
CASSLTLYEQYF
TGTGCCAGCAGTTTAACTCTCTACGAGCAGTACTTC
>TRBJ2-3|TRBV29-1|TRBD2|NA
CSARMGGGTDTQYF
TGCAGCGCCCGAATGGGGGGGGGCACAGATACGCAGTATTTT
>TRBJ2-1|TRBV6-4|TRBD2|NA
CASSDPGLVDEQFF
TGTGCCAGCAGTGATCCAGGACTAGTCGATGAGCAGTTCTTC
>TRBJ2-2|TRBV7-3|TRBD2|NA
CASSLSGSSSGELFF
TGTGCCAGCAGTTTAAGCGGGAGTAGCTCCGGGGAGCTGTTTTTT
>TRBJ1-2|TRBV5-1|TRBD1|NA
CASAPRTGGGYTF
TGCGCCAGCGCCCCGAGGACAGGGGGTGGCTACACCTTC
>TRBJ2-7|TRBV7-8|NA|NA
CASSFGASSYEQYF
TGTGCCAGCAGCTTTGGGGCGAGCTCCTACGAGCAGTACTTC
>TRBJ1-5|TRBV6-5|NA|NA
CASSLDRNSNQPQHF
TGTGCCAGCAGTCTCGACAGGAATAGCAATCAGCCCCAGCATTTT
>TRBJ1-1|TRBV4-1|NA|once
CASSQAGFTEAFF
TGCGCCAGCAGCCAAGCCGGGTTCACTGAAGCTTTCTTT
>TRBJ2-1|TRBV28|TRBD2|NA
CASRETSGRGGEQFF
TGTGCCAGCAGAGAAACTAGCGGGAGAGGGGGTGAGCAGTTCTTC
>TRBJ2-1|TRBV28|TRBD2|NA
CASSLPQRESVGEQFF
TGTGCCAGCAGTTTGCCACAGCGGGAGAGCGTGGGTGAGCAGTTCTTC
>TRBJ2-7|TRBV27|TRBD2|NA
CASRQNGGTSGSYEQYF
TGTGCCAGCAGGCAGAATGGGGGGACTAGCGGGAGCTACGAGCAGTACTTC
>TRBJ1-1|TRBV13|NA|NA
CASSLGGGGYTEAFF
TGTGCCAGCAGCTTAGGCGGGGGAGGATACACTGAAGCTTTCTTT
>TRBJ1-5|TRBV19|TRBD1|NA
CASSPRQGISNQPQHF
TGTGCCAGTAGCCCCAGACAGGGTATCAGCAATCAGCCCCAGCATTTT
>TRBJ1-5|TRBV7-2|NA|NA
CASSPSTGRRSNSNQPQHF
TGTGCCAGCAGCCCCTCGACAGGAAGAAGGTCGAATAGCAATCAGCCCCAGCATTTT
>TRBJ1-2|TRBV19|NA|NA
CASSIPGVVNYGYTF
TGTGCCAGTAGTATCCCAGGGGTGGTTAACTATGGCTACACCTTC
>TRBJ2-5|TRBV2|NA|NA
CASSGQAETQYF
TGTGCCAGCAGTGGTCAGGCGGAGACCCAGTACTTC
>TRBJ2-1|TRBV5-6|NA|NA
CASSLGSMGSGHEQFF
TGTGCCAGCAGCTTGGGGTCGATGGGGAGTGGACATGAGCAGTTCTTC
>TRBJ2-7|TRBV4-1|NA|few
CASSQEDRDSYEQYF
TGCGCCAGCAGCCAAGAGGATCGGGACTCCTACGAGCAGTACTTC
>TRBJ2-1|TRBV7-9|NA|once
CASSRTGTSEGNEQFF
TGTGCCAGCAGCCGAACTGGGACTTCCGAAGGCAATGAGCAGTTCTTC
>TRBJ2-5|TRBV5-6|NA|few
CASSLGGTQYF
TGTGCCAGCAGCTTGGGCGGGACCCAGTACTTC
>TRBJ2-1|TRBV5-6|NA|NA
CASSLWVFAGSYNEQFF
TGTGCCAGCAGCTTGTGGGTTTTTGCGGGGTCCTACAATGAGCAGTTCTTC
>TRBJ1-1|TRBV10-3|NA|NA
CAISEWDKNTEAFF
TGTGCCATCAGTGAATGGGACAAGAACACTGAAGCTTTCTTT
>TRBJ2-1|TRBV7-8|NA|NA
CASSSRRGDSYNEQFF
TGTGCCAGCAGCTCCAGACGGGGTGACTCCTACAATGAGCAGTTCTTC
>TRBJ2-1|TRBV14|TRBD2|NA
CASSQGSSGGFNEQFF
TGTGCCAGCAGCCAAGGGTCTAGCGGGGGGTTCAATGAGCAGTTCTTC
>TRBJ2-7|TRBV9|TRBD1|NA
CASSPGTAPAYEQYF
TGTGCCAGCAGCCCCGGGACAGCACCAGCCTACGAGCAGTACTTC
>TRBJ1-2|TRBV18|TRBD1|NA
CASSPWQGASNYGYTF
TGTGCCAGCTCACCTTGGCAGGGGGCGAGTAACTATGGCTACACCTTC
>TRBJ1-6|TRBV4-3|TRBD1|NA
CASSQDRDSNSPLHF
TGCGCCAGCAGCCAGGACCGGGACAGTAATTCACCCCTCCACTTT
>TRBJ2-5|TRBV4-1|NA|NA
CASSQVGGPQETQYF
TGCGCCAGCAGCCAAGTCGGGGGGCCCCAAGAGACCCAGTACTTC
>TRBJ1-2|TRBV18|NA|NA
CASSHGYNYGYTF
TGTGCCAGCTCCCACGGTTATAACTATGGCTACACCTTC
>TRBJ2-2|TRBV30|TRBD2|few
CACPSTSGRVRGTGELFF
TGTGCCTGTCCTTCGACTAGCGGGAGGGTTCGGGGAACCGGGGAGCTGTTTTTT
>TRBJ2-1|TRBV18|TRBD1|NA
CASSRQGYSYNEQFF
TGTGCCAGCTCACGACAGGGTTACTCCTACAATGAGCAGTTCTTC
>TRBJ1-5|TRBV5-1|TRBD1|NA
CASSLAPGGSQPQHF
TGCGCCAGCAGCTTGGCCCCAGGGGGGAGTCAGCCCCAGCATTTT